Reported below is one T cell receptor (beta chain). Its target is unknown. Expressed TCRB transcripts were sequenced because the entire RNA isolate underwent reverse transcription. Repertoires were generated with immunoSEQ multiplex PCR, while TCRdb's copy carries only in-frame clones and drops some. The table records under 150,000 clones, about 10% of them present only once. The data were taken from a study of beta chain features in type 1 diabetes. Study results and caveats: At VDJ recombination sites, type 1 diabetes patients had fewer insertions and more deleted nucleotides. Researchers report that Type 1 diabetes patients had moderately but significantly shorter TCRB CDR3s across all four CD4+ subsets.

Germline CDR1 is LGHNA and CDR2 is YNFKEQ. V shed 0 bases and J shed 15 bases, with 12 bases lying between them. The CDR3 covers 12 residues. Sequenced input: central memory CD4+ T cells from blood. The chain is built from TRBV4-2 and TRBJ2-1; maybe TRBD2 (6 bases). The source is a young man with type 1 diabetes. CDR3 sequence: CASSQEGGGRFF. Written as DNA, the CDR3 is TGTGCCAGCAGCCAAGAGGGGGGAGGTAGGTTCTTC.